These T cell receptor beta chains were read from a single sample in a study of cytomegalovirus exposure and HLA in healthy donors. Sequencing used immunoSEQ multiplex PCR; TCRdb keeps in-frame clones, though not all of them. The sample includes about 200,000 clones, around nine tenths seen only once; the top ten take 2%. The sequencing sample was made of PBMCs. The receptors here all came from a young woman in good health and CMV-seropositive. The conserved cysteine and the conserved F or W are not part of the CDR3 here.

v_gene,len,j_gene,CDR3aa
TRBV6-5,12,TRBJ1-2,ASSSPTGNYGYT
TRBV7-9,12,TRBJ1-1,ASSIGQGDTEAF
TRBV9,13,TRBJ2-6,ASSVDGAGANVLT
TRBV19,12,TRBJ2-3,ASSREGYTDTQY
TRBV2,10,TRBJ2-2,ASNAGSGELF
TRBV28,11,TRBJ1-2,ASSPPDIAGYT
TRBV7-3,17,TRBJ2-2,ASSPFARGSAGGPGELF
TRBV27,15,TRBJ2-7,ASSRYGTSGSSYEQY
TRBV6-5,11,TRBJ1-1,ASSRTGNTEAF
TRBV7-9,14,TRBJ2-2,ASSFRTGANTGELF
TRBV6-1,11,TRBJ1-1,ASSAGLRTEAF
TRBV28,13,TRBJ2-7,ASSHPGQGAGEQY
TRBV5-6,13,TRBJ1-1,ASSFGPGKNTEAF
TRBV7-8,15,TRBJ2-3,ASSLQRLAESTDTQY
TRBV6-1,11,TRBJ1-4,ASVAGTGEKLF
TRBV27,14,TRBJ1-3,ASSLSGDSSGNTIY
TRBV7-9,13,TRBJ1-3,ASSLGWRDGNTIY
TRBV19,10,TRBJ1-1,ASTAGNTEAF
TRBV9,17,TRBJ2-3,ASSVGLAGGGYRTDTQY
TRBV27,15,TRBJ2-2,ASSGPGLAGHTGELF
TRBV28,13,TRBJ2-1,ASSSSGQGNNEQF
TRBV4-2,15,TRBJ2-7,ASSQAAGMSGSDEQY
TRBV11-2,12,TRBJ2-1,ASSNYDSTDEQF
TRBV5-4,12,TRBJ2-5,ASSRPGLAETQY
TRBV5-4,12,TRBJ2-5,ASSLPGGQETQY
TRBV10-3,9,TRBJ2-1,AISESYEQF
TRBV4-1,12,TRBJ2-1,ASSSGSSYNEQF
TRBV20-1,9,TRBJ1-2,SAPGQLGYT
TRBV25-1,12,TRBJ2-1,ASSVGGTNNEQF